Each of the 8 T cell receptor beta chains below was sequenced from the same sample in a study of T cells in Graves' hyperthyroidism and ophthalmopathy. Amplification targeted TCR beta CDR3 regions from RNA transcripts. First-round RT-PCR of the TCR CDR3 relied on the HTBI primer set. TCRdb reanalysed the multiplex PCR reads using MiXCR and keeps one entry per CDR3 protein. The sample contains about 640,000 distinct CDR3 sequences, less than 25% of which appear only once. Sequencing was performed on blood. The receptors originated from a man aged 30 to 45 with Graves' ophthalmopathy.

This rearrangement joins TRBV12-3 or TRBV12-4 to TRBJ2-3, with D unclear. Trimming pared 0 bases from V and 0 bases from J, leaving 10 bases between. This CDR3 has 16 residues. The CDR3 DNA reads as TGTGCCAGCAGTTTAGCGGGAACCTACAGCACAGATACGCAGTATTTT. It translates to CASSLAGTYSTDTQYF.

Regarding this clonotype: Germline and junction disagree at one end, which may indicate a read error. The rearrangement joins TRBV12-3 or TRBV12-4 to TRBJ2-7; 13 nucleotides match TRBD2. The CDR3 contains 16 residues. CDR3 loop: CPSSRTSGRDRREQYF. In DNA form, the CDR3 reads TGTCCCAGCAGTCGGACTAGCGGGAGAGATCGCCGCGAGCAGTACTTC.

The chain uses TRBV6-1 and TRBJ2-1; 11 bases match TRBD2. This CDR3 is 15 amino acids long. The ends lost 6 bases at V and 5 bases at J; junction bases unmatched: 6. The germline gives CDR1 MNHNS, CDR2 SASEGT. The CDR3 loop is CASSPTSGSNNEQFF. CDR3 nucleotides: TGTGCCAGCAGCCCTACTAGCGGGAGTAACAATGAGCAGTTCTTC.

J is TRBJ1-5 and V is TRBV5-1; a possible D gene is TRBD1 (6 bases). Germline V gene data show CDR1 as SGHRS and CDR2 as YFSETQ. Trimming removed 0 bases at V and 4 bases at J, with 8 bases between. The CDR3 has 14 amino acids. The CDR3: CASSLDTGNQPQHF. CDR3 bases: TGCGCCAGCAGCTTGGACACAGGGAATCAGCCCCAGCATTTT.

There are a few counts of this clonotype. The chain links TRBV20-1 to TRBJ1-4, with 7 bases lining up with TRBD1. The germline V gene has CDR1 DFQATT and CDR2 SNEGSKA (reference sequence). The CDR3 has 14 residues. J was trimmed by 0 bases and V by 5 bases; bases with no gene match: 3. As DNA, the CDR3 is TGCAGTGCTCTTGACAGGGCAACTAATGAAAAACTGTTTTTT. This gives the protein CSALDRATNEKLFF.

V and J are TRBV11-2 and TRBJ1-4; D is unclear. The CDR3 is made up of 14 amino acids. Per germline, CDR1 SGHAT and CDR2 FQNNGV. V dropped 0 bases and J dropped 5 bases, with 7 bases sitting between them. DNA for the CDR3: TGTGCCAGCAGCTTAGACGGGGAGAATGAAAAACTGTTTTTT. Its translation is CASSLDGENEKLFF.

This clonotype was counted many times. The genes are TRBV12-3 or TRBV12-4 and TRBJ2-3; possible D gene TRBD2, 5 bases. The CDR3 has 15 residues. V was shortened by 6 bases and J by 0 bases, with 13 bases between the two germline ends. The CDR3: CASSKDWTSTDTQYF. CDR3 in DNA: TGTGCCAGCAGCAAGGACTGGACTAGCACAGATACGCAGTATTTT.

As regards this clonotype: The germline gene is not matched at one end of the junction; a read error may be the cause. V is TRBV5-6 and J is TRBJ2-7; D remains unclear. Germline V CDR1 and CDR2: SGHDT, YYEEEE. This CDR3 has 14 residues. The CDR3 DNA reads as TGTGCCAGCAGCTTCGTCAGTAGCTCCTACGAGCGGTACTTC. This sequence encodes CASSFVSSSYERYF.